Listed below are T cell receptor beta chains from one sample, sequenced in a study of blood T cell repertoires in COVID-19. Clones were sequenced by immunoSEQ multiplex PCR, and TCRdb holds only the in-frame ones, with some missing. The table has approximately 350,000 clones, 85% to 90% seen once; the top ten hold around 1%. The material sequenced was PBMCs or T cells enriched from blood (not recorded which). Receptors were obtained from a man aged 18-30 years who had recovered from COVID-19. The CDR3 runs from the conserved cysteine through the conserved F or W. The order of the fields is D gene, clone size, CDR3 length, J gene, V gene, CDR3 DNA, CDR3 protein. The D gene is left open where the match is weak. For some rows the clone size is stated as once, few or many, or as a class when expanded; others skip it.

d_call: .; clone_size: once; cdr3_length: 14; j_call: TRBJ2-3; v_call: TRBV30; cdr3_nt: TGTGCCTGGAGTGTAACGGAGACCACAGATACGCAGTATTTT; cdr3_aa: CAWSVTETTDTQYF
d_call: .; clone_size: once; cdr3_length: 17; j_call: TRBJ1-5; v_call: TRBV7-8; cdr3_nt: TGTGCCAGCAGTACGGGACGTCAGGGAGGCGGCAATCAGCCCCAGCATTTT; cdr3_aa: CASSTGRQGGGNQPQHF
d_call: .; clone_size: .; cdr3_length: 15; j_call: TRBJ2-7; v_call: TRBV5-1; cdr3_nt: TGCGCCAGCAGCTTGAGGGCGGACAGCTCCTACGAGCAGTACTTC; cdr3_aa: CASSLRADSSYEQYF
d_call: TRBD1; clone_size: once; cdr3_length: 15; j_call: TRBJ1-2; v_call: TRBV6-6; cdr3_nt: TGTGCCAGCAGTTTCGGACAGGGGGCTAACTATGGCTACACCTTC; cdr3_aa: CASSFGQGANYGYTF
d_call: .; clone_size: once; cdr3_length: 15; j_call: TRBJ1-2; v_call: TRBV27; cdr3_nt: TGTGCCAGCAGTCCCCTGACAGGAGCGGATCCCGGCTACACCTTC; cdr3_aa: CASSPLTGADPGYTF
d_call: TRBD1; clone_size: .; cdr3_length: 17; j_call: TRBJ1-6; v_call: TRBV4-2; cdr3_nt: TGTGCCAGCAGCCGCACAAGGGGCGGGACAGACAATTCACCCCTCCACTTT; cdr3_aa: CASSRTRGGTDNSPLHF
d_call: .; clone_size: .; cdr3_length: 13; j_call: TRBJ2-1; v_call: TRBV6-5; cdr3_nt: TGTGCCAGCAGTTACTCGTGGGGCTATGAGCAGTTCTTC; cdr3_aa: CASSYSWGYEQFF
d_call: .; clone_size: .; cdr3_length: 16; j_call: TRBJ2-7; v_call: TRBV5-5; cdr3_nt: TGTGCCAGCAGCTTGGGGTTCGGGAGAGGCACCTACGAGCAGTACTTC; cdr3_aa: CASSLGFGRGTYEQYF
d_call: .; clone_size: .; cdr3_length: 12; j_call: TRBJ2-3; v_call: TRBV2; cdr3_nt: TGTGCCCGAGGACAGAGCACAGATACGCAGTATTTT; cdr3_aa: CARGQSTDTQYF
d_call: TRBD1; clone_size: few; cdr3_length: 12; j_call: TRBJ2-1; v_call: TRBV24-1; cdr3_nt: TGTGCCACGGGGACAGGGGTAAATGAGCAGTTCTTC; cdr3_aa: CATGTGVNEQFF
d_call: .; clone_size: .; cdr3_length: 13; j_call: TRBJ2-1; v_call: TRBV3-1/TRBV3-2; cdr3_nt: TGTGCCAGCAGCCAACCGTCCGGCAATGAGCAGTTCTTC; cdr3_aa: CASSQPSGNEQFF
d_call: TRBD1; clone_size: .; cdr3_length: 13; j_call: TRBJ1-2; v_call: TRBV27; cdr3_nt: TGTGCCAGCAGGGAGGACAGGGTATCCGGCTACACCTTC; cdr3_aa: CASREDRVSGYTF
d_call: TRBD1; clone_size: .; cdr3_length: 15; j_call: TRBJ1-1; v_call: TRBV3-1/TRBV3-2; cdr3_nt: TGTGCCAGCAGAAGCCCGGGGACAGTAAACACTGAAGCTTTCTTT; cdr3_aa: CASRSPGTVNTEAFF
d_call: TRBD2; clone_size: .; cdr3_length: 21; j_call: TRBJ2-7; v_call: TRBV9; cdr3_nt: TGTGCCAGCAGCGTAGGAGGAAGGGTGAGACTAGCGCCTGAGTCATTCTACGAGCAGTACTTC; cdr3_aa: CASSVGGRVRLAPESFYEQYF
d_call: TRBD1; clone_size: .; cdr3_length: 17; j_call: TRBJ2-7; v_call: TRBV7-8; cdr3_nt: TGTGCCAGCAGCTTAGCGCGATTCGGGACAGGGGGCTACGAGCAGTACTTC; cdr3_aa: CASSLARFGTGGYEQYF
d_call: TRBD1; clone_size: .; cdr3_length: 14; j_call: TRBJ1-1; v_call: TRBV11-2; cdr3_nt: TGTGCCAGCAGCCGGGACAGGGGTGACACTGAAGCTTTCTTT; cdr3_aa: CASSRDRGDTEAFF
d_call: TRBD2; clone_size: once; cdr3_length: 14; j_call: TRBJ2-2; v_call: TRBV27; cdr3_nt: TGTGCCAGCAAAGCGGGAGGGCGCACCGGGGAGCTGTTTTTT; cdr3_aa: CASKAGGRTGELFF
d_call: TRBD1; clone_size: .; cdr3_length: 14; j_call: TRBJ2-5; v_call: TRBV7-2; cdr3_nt: TGTGCCAGCAGCTTGGGGACAGTACAAGAGACCCAGTACTTC; cdr3_aa: CASSLGTVQETQYF
d_call: .; clone_size: once; cdr3_length: 14; j_call: TRBJ1-6; v_call: TRBV19; cdr3_nt: TGTGCCAGTAGTACACTCCCACCGGTTTCACCCCTCCACTTT; cdr3_aa: CASSTLPPVSPLHF
d_call: TRBD1; clone_size: .; cdr3_length: 15; j_call: TRBJ1-1; v_call: TRBV18; cdr3_nt: TGTGCCAGCTCACCAGGTTCCAGGGGGCCTACTGAAGCTTTCTTT; cdr3_aa: CASSPGSRGPTEAFF
d_call: TRBD2; clone_size: .; cdr3_length: 14; j_call: TRBJ2-7; v_call: TRBV3-1/TRBV3-2; cdr3_nt: TGTGCCAGCAGCCACACTAGCGGGGGGGACGAGCAGTACTTC; cdr3_aa: CASSHTSGGDEQYF
d_call: TRBD1; clone_size: .; cdr3_length: 15; j_call: TRBJ2-1; v_call: TRBV18; cdr3_nt: TGTGCCAGCTCTCCTACAGGGGCCGAATACAATGAGCAGTTCTTC; cdr3_aa: CASSPTGAEYNEQFF
d_call: TRBD1; clone_size: .; cdr3_length: 17; j_call: TRBJ1-2; v_call: TRBV18; cdr3_nt: TGTGCCAGCTCACCACAACAGGGGGCCACCCAAAACTATGGCTACACCTTC; cdr3_aa: CASSPQQGATQNYGYTF
d_call: .; clone_size: .; cdr3_length: 15; j_call: TRBJ1-2; v_call: TRBV14; cdr3_nt: TGTGCCAGCAGCCAAGATGTGGCAGGGGTCTATGGCTACACCTTC; cdr3_aa: CASSQDVAGVYGYTF
d_call: TRBD1; clone_size: .; cdr3_length: 15; j_call: TRBJ1-1; v_call: TRBV7-2; cdr3_nt: TGTGCCAGCAGCCCCTCCAGGGGGCTCGAGACTGAAGCTTTCTTT; cdr3_aa: CASSPSRGLETEAFF
d_call: TRBD2; clone_size: .; cdr3_length: 14; j_call: TRBJ2-1; v_call: TRBV2; cdr3_nt: TGTGCCAGCAGTGGGGAGCGGGGGGGCCTGGAGCAGTTCTTC; cdr3_aa: CASSGERGGLEQFF
d_call: TRBD1; clone_size: .; cdr3_length: 17; j_call: TRBJ1-6; v_call: TRBV6-1; cdr3_nt: TGTGCCAGCAGTGAAACGACAGGGAGCTCCTATAATTCACCCCTCCACTTT; cdr3_aa: CASSETTGSSYNSPLHF
d_call: TRBD2; clone_size: .; cdr3_length: 14; j_call: TRBJ2-7; v_call: TRBV2; cdr3_nt: TGTGCCTCCCGACGCGGGGGACTTGCCTACGAGCAGTACTTC; cdr3_aa: CASRRGGLAYEQYF
d_call: .; clone_size: .; cdr3_length: 14; j_call: TRBJ1-5; v_call: TRBV2; cdr3_nt: TGTGCCAGCAGTGGTGGGCAGTGGGATCAGCCCCAGCATTTT; cdr3_aa: CASSGGQWDQPQHF
d_call: .; clone_size: .; cdr3_length: 12; j_call: TRBJ2-7; v_call: TRBV7-9; cdr3_nt: TGTGCCAGCACCTCTCACACCTACGAGCAGTACTTC; cdr3_aa: CASTSHTYEQYF
d_call: .; clone_size: .; cdr3_length: 14; j_call: TRBJ2-3; v_call: TRBV29-1; cdr3_nt: TGCAGCGTGCAACGAGCCCAGGGCACAGATACGCAGTATTTT; cdr3_aa: CSVQRAQGTDTQYF
d_call: .; clone_size: .; cdr3_length: 12; j_call: TRBJ2-1; v_call: TRBV10-2; cdr3_nt: TGCGCCTCCCGGAGTGCCTACAATGAGCAGTTCTTC; cdr3_aa: CASRSAYNEQFF
d_call: TRBD1; clone_size: .; cdr3_length: 13; j_call: TRBJ2-7; v_call: TRBV28; cdr3_nt: TGTGCCAGCTTAGGGGACAGGGGGCGCGAGCAGTACTTC; cdr3_aa: CASLGDRGREQYF
d_call: .; clone_size: few; cdr3_length: 17; j_call: TRBJ2-1; v_call: TRBV7-9; cdr3_nt: TGTGCCAGCAGCTTTAGAGAGGGCCGGCTAGCCGGCGGTGAGCAGTTCTTC; cdr3_aa: CASSFREGRLAGGEQFF
d_call: TRBD2; clone_size: .; cdr3_length: 15; j_call: TRBJ2-1; v_call: TRBV24-1; cdr3_nt: TGTGCCACCAGTGATAGCGGGAGGGCAAACAATGAGCAGTTCTTC; cdr3_aa: CATSDSGRANNEQFF
d_call: .; clone_size: .; cdr3_length: 15; j_call: TRBJ2-7; v_call: TRBV24-1; cdr3_nt: TGTGCCACCAGCCCAACACAGGGATACTCCTACGAGCAGTACTTC; cdr3_aa: CATSPTQGYSYEQYF
d_call: TRBD1; clone_size: .; cdr3_length: 14; j_call: TRBJ2-5; v_call: TRBV28; cdr3_nt: TGTGCCATCAGACTGACAGGGCAAGAGCGGACCCAGTACTTC; cdr3_aa: CAIRLTGQERTQYF
d_call: TRBD1; clone_size: .; cdr3_length: 17; j_call: TRBJ1-1; v_call: TRBV4-1; cdr3_nt: TGCGCCAGCAGCCAAGTTCCTTGGACAGGGGAGAACACTGAAGCTTTCTTT; cdr3_aa: CASSQVPWTGENTEAFF
d_call: TRBD1; clone_size: .; cdr3_length: 14; j_call: TRBJ1-3; v_call: TRBV28; cdr3_nt: TGTGCCAGCAGCCCGGGACAGGGTTTGTACACCATATATTTT; cdr3_aa: CASSPGQGLYTIYF
d_call: .; clone_size: .; cdr3_length: 13; j_call: TRBJ1-1; v_call: TRBV12-3/TRBV12-4; cdr3_nt: TGTGCCAGCAGCCTCACAGGCAACACTGAAGCTTTCTTT; cdr3_aa: CASSLTGNTEAFF